This T cell receptor beta chain was sequenced in a study of shared clonotypes between healthy human individuals. Study context: Donors had three CD4 naive, three CD4 memory, two CD8 naive and one CD8 memory plate apiece. Points from the study as a whole: Estimated clonotype richness was generally higher in naive than memory subsets.

With respect to this clone: Its antigen is unknown.

Germline V gene lookup returns CDR1 SNHLY and CDR2 FYNNEI. J gave up 0 bases and V 6 bases, and 5 bases lay outside the gene matches. The CDR3 totals 15 residues. At the deep level, the assay was run. An even split of each subset's genomic DNA across several immunoSEQ plates was performed. TCRdb keeps only in-frame clones here, not all; method: immunoSEQ multiplex PCR. The table lists around 2.5 million clones, roughly 93% of them singletons, with approximately 0.36% in the top ten. Sequencing input: naive CD4+ T cells from PBMCs. As to subset: CD45RA+ positively selected. The receptor was isolated from a man in his late teens or twenties in good health. Some clones in this sample may be carry-over from other donors' samples. V usage is TRBV2 and J usage is TRBJ2-1; 7 bases agree with TRBD2. CDR3 amino acids: CASRAGVSSYNEQFF. In DNA, the CDR3 is TGTGCCAGCAGGGCGGGGGTAAGCTCCTACAATGAGCAGTTCTTC.